The sequence of this T cell receptor (beta chain) was determined in a study of T-cell memory formation after mild COVID-19. In the study overall: The study found TCR clusters largely donor specific. Study conclusions and caveats: A subset of responding clones appeared in pre-infection memory, suggesting cross-reactive memory joined. A balance of CD4 and CD8 characterized clones contracting day 15 to 85, whereas later expanders leaned CD4+.

Looked up from germline, CDR1 is SGHRS and CDR2 is YFSETQ. The V gene end was trimmed by 0 bases and the J gene end by 3 bases; junction bases not matched to a gene: 6. This CDR3 has 15 residues. Sample barcodes and UMIs were carried by the TCR alpha and TCR beta cDNA libraries that 5'RACE generated with constant-segment primers. One entry per CDR3 protein results from TCRdb running MiXCR on the 5' RACE reads. The sample yields 340,000 or so distinct CDR3 sequences, 10% to 15% seen once. With regard to this clonotype: Its antigen is undetermined.

Sequencing input: PBMCs or a T cell subset sorted from them (not recorded which). This TCR came from a man younger than 35 who had mild COVID-19 (a few samples of this study predate the infection). Cell type and time point are not known. This chain joins TRBV5-1 and TRBJ2-7; 7 nucleotides line up with TRBD2. CDR3: CASSLGGGTYYEQYV. DNA for the CDR3: TGCGCCAGCAGCTTGGGGGGAGGGACCTACTACGAGCAGTACGTC.